The present T cell receptor (beta chain) was sequenced within a study of lymphopenia after photon versus proton radiotherapy. CDR3 length: 15 residues. Germline-derived CDR1 and CDR2 are SGHKS and YYEKEE (reference sequence). Trimming took off 2 bases at V and 4 bases at J, with 13 bases between the two ends. Produced via immunoSEQ multiplex PCR; TCRdb's table is partial and in-frame only. The sample has roughly 40,000 clones, about 83% seen once. Notes on the study in general: Photon-treated patients lost naive T cells and TCR diversity; proton-treated stayed stable. Better survival with proton therapy was suggested as possible, not demonstrated. Oligoclonal CD8+ Temra expansion after nadir drove photon patients' diversity drop.

Concerning this clone: Its antigen is not known.

The sequences come from peripheral blood, collected from a patient treated with proton-based radiotherapy. The genes are TRBV5-5 and TRBJ2-1; D is unresolved. This TCR derives from a woman between 70 and 85 years old with pancreatic cancer. CDR3 nucleotides: TGTGCCAGCAGCTTATCAGGATTCGTGTACAATGAGCAGTTCTTC. The encoded protein is CASSLSGFVYNEQFF.